This TCR beta chain came from a study of OX40 agonist ivuxolimab in advanced cancers. About the research overall: The study enrolled dose-escalation patients with hepatocellular carcinoma, melanoma, renal cell or head and neck cancer. Allowance was made for prior anti-PD-1, anti-PD-L1 or anti-CTLA-4 therapy, and about 40% had some. General observations from the study: In CD8+ T cells, expanded clones were on average more numerous than in CD4+. In the 0.1 to 3.0 mg/kg range, CD4+ and CD8+ blood T cells had expanded clonally by week 6.

The junction had 11 bases not matched to a gene; V was cut back by 0 bases and J by 5 bases. CDR3 length: 17 amino acids. Germline V gene data show CDR1 as LGHNA and CDR2 as YNFKEQ. This clone was seen only a few times. Its antigen is unknown. Profiled with immunoSEQ multiplex PCR; TCRdb holds only in-frame clones, not every one. The sample lists more than 85,000 clones, about 90% occurring once. Here the sequenced sample was CD4+ or CD8+ T cells sorted from blood, taken in a trial of the OX40 agonist ivuxolimab. The chain has TRBV4-2 and TRBJ2-7; 9 bases agree with TRBD2. The sequence was collected from an adult with an advanced solid tumor such as melanoma, head and neck, liver or kidney cancer. The CDR3, as DNA: TGTGCCAGCAGCCAAGATTTATCTTGGGCGGGAGGGAACGAGCAGTACTTC. This sequence encodes CASSQDLSWAGGNEQYF.